Shown below are 25 T cell receptor beta chains from a single sample sequenced in a study of CD8 T cells in Susac syndrome. Reverse transcription used about 0.5 to 1 ug RNA and random hexamers. From the immunoSEQ multiplex PCR reads, TCRdb called clonotypes with MiXCR, one entry per CDR3 protein. This sample has some 180,000 distinct CDR3 sequences, with around 94% found just once. Sequencing was performed on CD4+ T cells from PBMCs. The receptors here all came from a human donor with Susac syndrome.

The rearrangement links TRBV10-1 to TRBJ2-2; 8 nucleotides match TRBD2. CDR3 length: 16 amino acids. Germline loops: CDR1 WNHNN, CDR2 SYGVQD (reference sequence). The ends lost 5 bases at V and 5 bases at J; junction bases unmatched: 10. The CDR3 region has the DNA TGCGCCAGCAGTCCCAAACCACTAGCGGAGACCGGGGAGCTGTTTTTT. It encodes CASSPKPLAETGELFF.

This chain links TRBV29-1 with TRBJ2-3; 10 bases match TRBD2. V gave up 6 bases and J gave up 5 bases; unmatched junction bases: 14. The CDR3 runs to 16 residues. CDR1 and CDR2 from the germline V gene are SQVTM and ANQGSEA. The DNA for the CDR3 is TGCAGCGTCCTCGACCGCACTAGCGGGATGAAAGATACGCAGTATTTT. Its translation: CSVLDRTSGMKDTQYF.

The V call is TRBV20-1, the J call TRBJ2-3; D is undetermined. The germline V gene has CDR1 DFQATT and CDR2 SNEGSKA (reference sequence). The length of the CDR3 is 14 residues. V lost 6 bases to trimming and J lost 5 bases, with 18 bases between them. In DNA, the CDR3 is TGCAGTGCGTTTGTAGTGGAACGAAAAGATACGCAGTATTTT. It codes for CSAFVVERKDTQYF.

The rearrangement links TRBV6-1 to TRBJ2-6, with D unresolved. Per germline, CDR1 MNHNS and CDR2 SASEGT. Trimming removed 7 bases from V and 2 bases from J, with 21 bases in between. The CDR3 extends over 18 amino acids. The CDR3 reads CASTLEALGMPGANVLTF. CDR3 DNA: TGTGCCAGCACCTTAGAGGCTTTGGGGATGCCTGGGGCCAACGTCCTGACTTTC.

The chain joins TRBV20-1 to TRBJ2-7, with 8 bases that match TRBD1. Germline trimming cut 6 bases from V and 4 bases from J; bases unmatched to any gene: 11. The length of the CDR3 is 14 residues. Germline assignment: CDR1 DFQATT and CDR2 SNEGSKA (reference sequence). The CDR3 region is CSAFPGDRMYEQYF. CDR3 in DNA: TGCAGTGCCTTCCCGGGGGACAGGATGTACGAGCAGTACTTC.

The chain has TRBV6-1 and TRBJ2-5; 10 bases align to TRBD1. This CDR3 comprises 19 residues. Germline V lookup: CDR1 MNHNS, CDR2 SASEGT. V gave up 6 bases and J gave up 4 bases; unmatched junction bases: 20. This CDR3 reads CASSNLYSRQGAFGETQYF. Here the CDR3 DNA reads TGTGCCAGCAGCAACTTATACTCAAGACAGGGGGCGTTCGGAGAGACCCAGTACTTC.

The V gene is TRBV4-2, the J gene TRBJ2-5, with 7 bases fitting TRBD2. This CDR3 contains 17 residues. Germline trimming cut 0 bases from V and 5 bases from J; bases unmatched to any gene: 12. The germline CDR1 and CDR2 sequences are LGHNA and YNFKEQ. CDR3 region: CASSQDWKSGGGETQYF. DNA for the CDR3: TGTGCCAGCAGCCAAGACTGGAAGTCGGGAGGAGGGGAGACCCAGTACTTC.

A single count supports this clonotype. Here the CDR3 reads CASSFKGGGSSGGYTF. CDR3 nucleotides: TGTGCCAGCAGCTTTAAGGGCGGAGGTTCTTCTGGGGGCTACACCTTC. This chain joins TRBV27 and TRBJ1-2; no firm D call. Germline CDR1 reads MNHEY; CDR2 reads SMNVEV (reference sequence). The V and J ends lost 6 bases and 8 bases respectively, with 25 bases between them. The CDR3 is 16 amino acids.

The chain combines TRBV3-1 with TRBJ1-1; D not certain. Trimming pared 2 bases from V and 10 bases from J, leaving 11 bases between. Germline V gene lookup returns CDR1 LGHDT and CDR2 YNNKEL (reference sequence). CDR3 length: 12 residues. The CDR3, as DNA: TGTGCCAGCAGCCAACACGAAAGTGGAGCTTTCTTT. Translating it yields CASSQHESGAFF.

This chain joins TRBV28 and TRBJ2-3; 11 bases line up with TRBD2. V lost 6 bases to trimming and J lost 4 bases; unmatched junction nucleotides: 9. This CDR3 is built from 16 residues. The germline V gene has CDR1 MDHEN and CDR2 SYDVKM. CDR3: CASRGRLAGNSDTQYF. CDR3 bases: TGTGCCAGCAGGGGGAGACTAGCGGGAAATTCAGATACGCAGTATTTT.

The chain links TRBV28 to TRBJ2-7; 9 nucleotides align to TRBD2. This CDR3 comprises 16 residues. Germline V gene data show CDR1 as MDHEN and CDR2 as SYDVKM. V gave up 7 bases and J gave up 5 bases; unmatched junction bases: 15. For the CDR3, the DNA is TGTGCCAGCATTCCTTGGCGGCGGGAGGGTGACAACGAGCAGTACTTC. It translates to CASIPWRREGDNEQYF.

This clonotype was seen a few times. V gene TRBV6-5 combines with J gene TRBJ1-2; 7 nucleotides match TRBD1. CDR3 length: 14 amino acids. Germline CDR1 and CDR2: MNHEY and SVGAGI. The V and J ends lost 1 base and 5 bases, in that order; junction bases with no gene match: 4. CDR3 protein: CASSYWGQHYGYTF. The CDR3 DNA follows: TGTGCCAGCAGTTACTGGGGACAGCATTATGGCTACACCTTC.

This clonotype was recorded once. This rearrangement joins TRBV29-1 to TRBJ2-3; D is ambiguous. The CDR3 length is 10 residues. Germline V CDR1 and CDR2: SQVTM, ANQGSEA. Trimming shortened V by 3 bases and J by 7 bases, and 5 bases separated the two germline ends. The CDR3 sequence is CSVDQNTQYF. CDR3 DNA sequence: TGCAGCGTTGATCAGAATACGCAGTATTTT.

The table lists this clonotype with a count of one. J is TRBJ2-1 and V is TRBV9, with 8 nucleotides matching TRBD2. The CDR3 runs to 14 residues. Germline V gene lookup returns CDR1 SGDLS and CDR2 YYNGEE. Trimming at V came to 0 bases and at J to 7 bases, leaving 3 bases not matched to a gene. CDR3 residues: CASSVAGGLNEQFF. Here the CDR3 DNA reads TGTGCCAGCAGCGTAGCGGGAGGGCTTAATGAGCAGTTCTTC.

This rearrangement joins TRBV19 to TRBJ2-1, with D tentatively TRBD1 (5 bases). Germline loops: CDR1 LNHDA, CDR2 SQIVND (reference sequence). Between the trimmed V and J ends, which lost 9 bases and 4 bases, there was a span of 13 bases. CDR3 length: 13 amino acids. The CDR3 is CASGHPKYNEQFF. The CDR3 nucleotides read TGTGCCAGCGGACACCCCAAATACAATGAGCAGTTCTTC.

V is TRBV6-2 or TRBV6-3 and J is TRBJ2-3; D gene ambiguous. This CDR3 comprises 15 residues. Germline CDR1 MNHEY, CDR2 SVGEGT. V dropped 3 bases and J dropped 0 bases, with 10 bases sitting between them. The CDR3, as DNA: TGTGCCAGCAGTTATGGGTCGGCTAGCACAGATACGCAGTATTTT. Its protein is CASSYGSASTDTQYF.

The gene calls are TRBV5-1 and TRBJ2-2; 10 bases map to TRBD1. V was pared by 3 bases and J by 7 bases, with 6 bases of the junction left unmatched. Germline V gene lookup returns CDR1 SGHRS and CDR2 YFSETQ. The CDR3 spans 15 residues. The CDR3 nucleotides read TGCGCCAGCAGCTCGACAGGGGGCGCAAACGGGGAGCTGTTTTTT. It encodes CASSSTGGANGELFF.

This clonotype was detected a few times. The chain employs TRBV4-2 and TRBJ2-5; 9 bases line up with TRBD2. Per the germline V gene, CDR1 is LGHNA and CDR2 is YNFKEQ. CDR3 size: 18 residues. Trimming at V came to 0 bases and at J to 5 bases, leaving 13 bases not matched to a gene. The DNA for the CDR3 is TGTGCCAGCAGCCAAGATCTCGTGGTAGCGGGAGTTCGGGAGACCCAGTACTTC. It specifies CASSQDLVVAGVRETQYF.

The V gene is TRBV29-1, the J gene TRBJ1-1, with D perhaps TRBD1 (6 bases). Germline CDR1 is SQVTM and CDR2 is ANQGSEA. Trimming took off 7 bases at V and 1 base at J, with 16 bases between the two ends. The CDR3 length is 14 residues. This chain's CDR3 is CSAARGGANTEAFF. The CDR3, as DNA: TGCAGCGCTGCCAGGGGTGGAGCGAACACTGAAGCTTTCTTT. The entire variable domain, with the rest obtained from reference TRBV29-1 and TRBJ1-1, is as follows: SAVISQKPSRDICQRGTSLTIQCQVDSQVTMMFWYRQQPGQSLTLIATANQGSEATYESGFVIDKFPISRPNLTFSTLTVSNMSPEDSSIYLCSAARGGANTEAFFGQGTRLTVV.

V and J are TRBV5-1 and TRBJ2-1, with 8 positions matching TRBD2. V trimming: 0 bases; J trimming: 7 bases; junction bases outside the gene matches: 6. Germline V gene sequence: CDR1 SGHRS, CDR2 YFSETQ. The CDR3 extends over 15 amino acids. CDR3 residues: CASSLVGGAGNEQFF. Here the CDR3 DNA reads TGCGCCAGCAGCTTGGTCGGGGGGGCGGGGAATGAGCAGTTCTTC.

This rearrangement joins TRBV29-1 to TRBJ1-5; no firm D call. This CDR3 is 13 amino acids long. V dropped 4 bases and J dropped 1 base, with 8 bases sitting between them. Germline V gene sequence: CDR1 SQVTM, CDR2 ANQGSEA. The CDR3 nucleotides read TGCAGCGTTGGCTTGGACAGCAATCAGCCCCAGCATTTT. Protein sequence: CSVGLDSNQPQHF.

This rearrangement joins TRBV9 to TRBJ2-2; no clear D gene. The V and J ends lost 1 base and 0 bases respectively, with 13 bases between them. Germline V gives CDR1 SGDLS, CDR2 YYNGEE. This CDR3 has 17 residues. DNA of the CDR3: TGTGCCAGCAGCGTATGGGGTAAAACCTCGAACACCGGGGAGCTGTTTTTT. Its protein is CASSVWGKTSNTGELFF.

The chain couples TRBV20-1 to TRBJ2-7; D possibly corresponds to TRBD1 (5 bases). Trimming shortened V by 3 bases and J by 2 bases, and 11 bases separated the two germline ends. The CDR3 length is 13 residues. Germline CDR1 reads DFQATT; CDR2 reads SNEGSKA (reference sequence). The CDR3 nucleotides read TGCAGTGCTAGTTGGACACGGACCTACGAGCAGTACTTC. Its protein product is CSASWTRTYEQYF.

In its sample, this clonotype was seen once. The chain uses TRBV15 and TRBJ2-1; no firm D call. Trimming removed 6 bases at V and 4 bases at J, with 4 bases between. This CDR3 is built from 11 residues. Germline loops: CDR1 LNHNV, CDR2 YYDKDF (reference sequence). CDR3 coding DNA: TGTGCCACCAGTCGGTACAATGAGCAGTTCTTC. It encodes CATSRYNEQFF.

CDR3 sequence (DNA): TGCGCCAGCAGCTTCGACCCCGGGTTACCAAATGAAAAACTGTTTTTT. This gives the protein CASSFDPGLPNEKLFF. The chain couples TRBV5-1 to TRBJ1-4; no clear D gene. Germline V gene sequence: CDR1 SGHRS, CDR2 YFSETQ. The CDR3 is 16 residues long. V was pared by 2 bases and J by 5 bases, with 16 bases between. The full variable domain, its missing parts supplied by reference TRBV5-1 and TRBJ1-4, is KAGVTQTPRYLIKTRGQQVTLSCSPISGHRSVSWYQQTPGQGLQFLFEYFSETQRNKGNFPGRFSGRQFSNSRSEMNVSTLELGDSALYLCASSFDPGLPNEKLFFGSGTQLSVL.